The 19 T cell receptor beta chains below were found in one sample sequenced in a study of cytomegalovirus exposure and HLA in healthy donors. PCR employed 60 Vbeta and 13 Jbeta primers. Measured with immunoSEQ multiplex PCR; TCRdb has only the in-frame clones, and not every one. There are about 200,000 clones in the sample; approximately 79% occur only once, and 1.7% lies in the top ten. The sequenced material came from PBMCs. The receptors shown here come from a man aged 45 to 65 in good health and CMV-seronegative.

The V and J genes are TRBV2 and TRBJ1-5, with D perhaps matching TRBD1 (6 bases). V gave up 5 bases and J gave up 2 bases, with 7 bases separating them. The germline gives CDR1 SNHLY, CDR2 FYNNEI. The CDR3 totals 13 residues. CDR3 DNA: TGTGCCAGCAGTTACAGGGGCAATCAGCCCCAGCATTTT. It encodes CASSYRGNQPQHF. The full variable domain, in which reference TRBV2 and TRBJ1-5 provide the parts outside the CDR3, is EPEVTQTPSHQVTQMGQEVILRCVPISNHLYFYWYRQILGQKVEFLVSFYNNEISEKSEIFDDQFSVERPDGSNFTLKIRSTKLEDSAMYFCASSYRGNQPQHFGDGTRLSIL.

As DNA, the CDR3 is TGTGCCAGCAGCGCCCTAGCGGGACCGAACACCGGGGAGCTGTTTTTT. The encoded protein is CASSALAGPNTGELFF. The V call is TRBV9, the J call TRBJ2-2; 9 bases agree with TRBD2. In germline, CDR1 is SGDLS, CDR2 YYNGEE. V shed 3 bases and J 0 bases; nucleotides not matched to a gene: 3. This CDR3 is built from 16 residues.

The V call is TRBV11-2, the J call TRBJ2-1; TRBD2 agrees at 14 bases. Germline trimming cut 1 base from V and 12 bases from J; bases unmatched to any gene: 8. Germline assignment: CDR1 SGHAT and CDR2 FQNNGV. This CDR3 has 16 amino acids. The CDR3 sequence: CASSLGGLAGGRGQFF. The CDR3 DNA sequence: TGTGCCAGCAGCTTAGGCGGACTAGCGGGGGGTAGAGGGCAGTTCTTC.

The J gene is TRBJ2-3, the V gene TRBV7-8; 8 nucleotides match TRBD2. Losses at the gene ends were 5 bases for V and 4 bases for J; bases not matched to a gene: 11. The V gene's germline CDR1 is SGHVS and CDR2 FQNEAQ. The CDR3 runs to 16 residues. The CDR3 is CASSLRAGEGADTQYF. As DNA, the CDR3 is TGTGCCAGCAGCCTAAGAGCGGGAGAAGGGGCAGATACGCAGTATTTT.

The chain recombines TRBV18 with TRBJ2-6; 8 positions match TRBD1. J gave up 2 bases and V 3 bases, and 3 bases lay outside the gene matches. The CDR3 contains 16 residues. Germline V gene data show CDR1 as KGHSH and CDR2 as LQKENI. CDR3 in amino acids: CASSPLDRAGANVLTF. The DNA for the CDR3 is TGTGCCAGCTCACCGCTGGACAGGGCTGGGGCCAACGTCCTGACTTTC.

The rearrangement joins TRBV28 to TRBJ2-7; 10 bases align to TRBD1. This CDR3 spans 14 amino acids. Trimming at V came to 6 bases and at J to 9 bases, leaving 11 bases not matched to a gene. From germline, CDR1 is MDHEN and CDR2 SYDVKM. CDR3 sequence: CASSAGTGVSRQYF. Written as DNA, the CDR3 is TGTGCCAGCAGCGCCGGGACAGGGGTCTCTCGGCAGTACTTC.

Concerning this clone: The junction departs from germline at one end; a sequencing error may be responsible. V usage is TRBV7-9 and J usage is TRBJ2-1, with a weak D call TRBD2 (6 bases). This CDR3 has 17 residues. The germline gives CDR1 SEHNR, CDR2 FQNEAQ (reference sequence). The CDR3 nucleotides are TGTTCCAGCAGCTTATCCGGTCTAGCGATAACCGCCAATGAGCAGTTCTTC. Translating it yields CSSSLSGLAITANEQFF.

This chain connects TRBV30 to TRBJ2-7; 10 bases are shared with TRBD2. CDR1 and CDR2 from the germline V gene are GTSNPN and SVGIG (reference sequence). CDR3 length: 13 residues. Germline trimming cut 4 bases from V and 5 bases from J; bases unmatched to any gene: 5. In DNA form, the CDR3 reads TGTGCCTGGACCGCTAGCGGGAGCCACGAGCAGTACTTC. Amino acid sequence: CAWTASGSHEQYF.

This chain joins TRBV6-1 and TRBJ2-1; D is ambiguous. The V gene's germline CDR1 is MNHNS and CDR2 SASEGT. The CDR3 covers 16 residues. V gave up 3 bases and J gave up 1 base, with 13 bases separating them. CDR3 sequence (DNA): TGTGCCAGCAGTGAGGTGCGTAGCCGATCCTACAATGAGCAGTTCTTC. Encoded protein: CASSEVRSRSYNEQFF.

The J gene is TRBJ1-1, the V gene TRBV6-5; TRBD1 aligns across 10 bases. Trimming cost V 2 bases and J 3 bases; bases outside gene matches: 3. The CDR3 spans 15 residues. CDR1 and CDR2 from the germline V gene are MNHEY and SVGAGI. The CDR3 loop is CASSYAGQGYTEAFF. The CDR3 DNA reads as TGTGCCAGCAGTTACGCGGGACAGGGGTACACTGAAGCTTTCTTT.

This clone was detected only a few times. The rearrangement links TRBV5-1 to TRBJ1-4; 7 bases are a match to TRBD1. Germline-derived CDR1 and CDR2 are SGHRS and YFSETQ. Trimming at V came to 5 bases and at J to 8 bases, leaving 12 bases not matched to a gene. The CDR3 runs to 15 residues. CDR3 region: CASRVEGGAGEKLFF. The CDR3 DNA reads as TGCGCCAGCAGAGTAGAAGGGGGCGCGGGGGAAAAACTGTTTTTT.

As regards this clone: The germline gene is not matched at one end of the junction; a read error may be the cause. J is TRBJ2-1 and V is TRBV29-1; 14 bases agree with TRBD2. Germline loops: CDR1 SQVTM, CDR2 ANQGSEA. The CDR3 loop spans 17 amino acids. The CDR3 DNA is TGCAGCGTTCCCCGGCAGAGACTAGCGGGAGGGCCCTCGGAGCGGTTCTTC. Translating gives CSVPRQRLAGGPSERFF.

The genes are TRBV5-5 and TRBJ2-7; 7 bases are a match to TRBD1. The V and J ends lost 2 bases and 9 bases, in that order; junction bases with no gene match: 14. The germline gives CDR1 SGHKS, CDR2 YYEKEE (reference sequence). The CDR3 has 15 residues. CDR3 residues: CASSLTTGHGGGQYF. In nucleotides, the CDR3 is TGTGCCAGCAGCTTAACGACAGGGCATGGGGGCGGGCAGTACTTC.

This clone was detected a few times. The chain carries TRBV6-6 and TRBJ2-2; TRBD1 matches 8 bases. The CDR3 is 15 amino acids. Germline trimming cut 8 bases from V and 4 bases from J; bases unmatched to any gene: 9. Germline CDR1 and CDR2: MNHNY and SVGAGI (reference sequence). CDR3 nucleotides: TGTGCCAGCGGTACAGGGGGGCGAGTCACCGGGGAGCTGTTTTTT. Its protein product is CASGTGGRVTGELFF.

The chain has TRBV30 and TRBJ1-1; 10 positions match TRBD1. The CDR3 length is 13 residues. Trimming removed 5 bases from V and 11 bases from J; junction bases left unmatched: 11. Per the germline V gene, CDR1 is GTSNPN and CDR2 is SVGIG (reference sequence). The DNA for the CDR3 is TGTGCCTGGGGGGGTGACAGGGGGCGTTCTGCTTTCTTT. As protein: CAWGGDRGRSAFF.

The chain's CDR3 is CASRPTGGREAFF. CDR3 in DNA: TGTGCCAGCAGACCGACAGGGGGGAGAGAAGCTTTCTTT. This rearrangement joins TRBV6-5 to TRBJ1-1; 9 nucleotides line up with TRBD1. V lost 6 bases and J lost 8; bases outside the gene matches: 7. From germline, CDR1 is MNHEY and CDR2 SVGAGI. The CDR3 is 13 residues long.

The genes are TRBV28 and TRBJ1-4; unclear D gene. In germline, CDR1 is MDHEN, CDR2 SYDVKM. V lost 5 bases and J 3 bases, leaving 13 bases between the germline ends. The CDR3 has 15 amino acids. Here the CDR3 DNA reads TGTGCCAGCAGTCTCCCCATAACGGCTAATGAAAAACTGTTTTTT. Protein product: CASSLPITANEKLFF.

The rearrangement joins TRBV4-2 to TRBJ2-5; TRBD2 might be the D (5 bases). The end of the DNA aligns better with TRBJ2-7, so the J call may be wrong. The CDR3 is 14 amino acids. The germline V gene has CDR1 LGHNA and CDR2 YNFKEQ. The chain's CDR3 is CASSKADEVYEQYF. CDR3 nucleotides: TGTGCCAGCAGCAAAGCGGATGAGGTATACGAGCAGTACTTC.

V is TRBV5-1 and J is TRBJ2-7, with a possible D match to TRBD2 (5 bases). Trimming left V 0 bases short and J 12 bases short, with 16 bases between. The CDR3 runs to 13 residues. Germline V gives CDR1 SGHRS, CDR2 YFSETQ. Written as DNA, the CDR3 is TGCGCCAGCAGCTTGGGGGCCGCAGAGGGAAGGTACTTC. It translates to CASSLGAAEGRYF. Supplemented by reference TRBV5-1 and TRBJ2-7, the full variable domain reads KAGVTQTPRYLIKTRGQQVTLSCSPISGHRSVSWYQQTPGQGLQFLFEYFSETQRNKGNFPGRFSGRQFSNSRSEMNVSTLELGDSALYLCASSLGAAEGRYFGPGTRLTVT.